This TCR beta chain was sequenced during a study of cytomegalovirus exposure and HLA in healthy donors. Study-wide background: A later analysis reported the same platform for the 110 or so validation repertoires and the 666 first-cohort repertoires.

TCRdb's copy holds only in-frame clones and misses some; the assay was immunoSEQ multiplex PCR. The sample yields some 200,000 clones, about 89% seen once. The donors formed part of the 120-subject validation cohort, distinct from the roughly 630-subject first cohort. The V and J ends lost 0 bases and 5 bases respectively, with 13 bases between them. The CDR3 contains 15 residues. The germline V gene has CDR1 SGHVS and CDR2 FQNEAQ. The gene calls are TRBV7-8 and TRBJ1-1; tentative D call: TRBD1 (6 bases). The TCR was taken from a man younger than 45 in good health and CMV-seropositive. The specimen was PBMCs. CDR3 DNA: TGTGCCAGCAGCTTAGCCGCGGGGACAAGTACTGAAGCTTTCTTT. It translates to CASSLAAGTSTEAFF. The variable domain in full, completed from reference TRBV7-8 and TRBJ1-1, reads GAGVSQSPRYKVAKRGQDVALRCDPISGHVSLFWYQQALGQGPEFLTYFQNEAQLDKSGLPSDRFFAERPEGSVSTLKIQRTQQEDSAVYLCASSLAAGTSTEAFFGQGTRLTVV.